A selection of T cell receptor beta chains follows, all from one sample in a study of CXCR3-negative and CXCR3-positive naive CD8 T cells. From its re-call of the 5' RACE reads, TCRdb lists each CDR3 protein once, without DNA. In all, the sample yields under 110,000 distinct CDR3 sequences. Sequences were obtained from naive CXCR3+ CD8+ T cells from blood. These receptors came from a human donor in good health. Some clones in this sample may be carry-over from other donors' samples. The CDR3 runs from the conserved cysteine through the conserved F or W.

CDR3: CATSDKPSDTQYF
length: 13
V: TRBV24-1
J: TRBJ2-3

CDR3: CAISESAGGAYEQYF
length: 15
V: TRBV10-3
J: TRBJ2-7

CDR3: CAWSRRGQETQYF
length: 13
V: TRBV30
J: TRBJ2-5

CDR3: CASSPPPGTGELFF
length: 14
V: TRBV7-9
J: TRBJ2-2

CDR3: CASSLESASGWVGEQFF
length: 17
V: TRBV12-3/TRBV12-4
J: TRBJ2-1

CDR3: CASSEEQVTRYGYTF
length: 15
V: TRBV2
J: TRBJ1-2

CDR3: CASSLLRQGSGNTIYF
length: 16
V: TRBV28
J: TRBJ1-3

CDR3: CASSPRQDYNEQFF
length: 14
V: TRBV11-3
J: TRBJ2-1

CDR3: CASSVEGASDEQYF
length: 14
V: TRBV9
J: TRBJ2-7

CDR3: CSVRPGQSQFF
length: 11
V: TRBV29-1
J: TRBJ2-1

CDR3: CASSSPISYGANVLTF
length: 16
V: TRBV28
J: TRBJ2-6

CDR3: CSVDPTDSYGYTF
length: 13
V: TRBV29-1
J: TRBJ1-2

CDR3: CASSVTGRTEAFF
length: 13
V: TRBV25-1
J: TRBJ1-1

CDR3: CSVEVKVRNTEAFF
length: 14
V: TRBV29-1
J: TRBJ1-1

CDR3: CSARDDSGAYNEQFF
length: 15
V: TRBV20-1
J: TRBJ2-1

CDR3: CASSGGVPSYEQYF
length: 14
V: TRBV9
J: TRBJ2-7

CDR3: CASSQVSSGDFSYEQYF
length: 17
V: TRBV3-1
J: TRBJ2-7

CDR3: CASSSAGASRNEQFF
length: 15
V: TRBV14
J: TRBJ2-1

CDR3: CASSPGGGDSPLHF
length: 14
V: TRBV7-9
J: TRBJ1-6

CDR3: CASSGKGGNTEAFF
length: 14
V: TRBV5-4
J: TRBJ1-1

CDR3: CASGLGNSYEQYF
length: 13
V: TRBV12-5
J: TRBJ2-7

CDR3: CSVKKDREDGYTF
length: 13
V: TRBV29-1
J: TRBJ1-2

CDR3: CASSPTGPGNTEAFF
length: 15
V: TRBV18
J: TRBJ1-1

CDR3: CASSYRDGTYNEQFF
length: 15
V: TRBV27
J: TRBJ2-1